These 10 T cell receptor beta chains were sequenced from one sample in a study of shared clonotypes between healthy human individuals. TCRdb's copy holds only in-frame clones and misses some; the assay was immunoSEQ multiplex PCR. The table records more than 2 million clones, 90% to 97% of them present only once. Sequencing input: naive CD4+ T cells sorted from blood. The subset is: CD45RA+ positively selected. Receptor source: a young man in good health.

The gene calls are TRBV5-6 and TRBJ2-1; 8 bases fit TRBD1. V dropped 5 bases and J dropped 7; count of bases not matched to a gene: 8. The CDR3 runs to 14 residues. From germline, CDR1 is SGHDT and CDR2 YYEEEE. This CDR3 reads CASSTDRDGNEQFF. In DNA form, the CDR3 reads TGTGCCAGCAGTACGGACAGGGATGGGAATGAGCAGTTCTTC. Combining the CDR3 with reference TRBV5-6 and TRBJ2-1 gives the whole variable domain DAGVTQSPTHLIKTRGQQVTLRCSPKSGHDTVSWYQQALGQGPQFIFQYYEEEERQRGNFPDRFSGHQFPNYSSELNVNALLLGDSALYLCASSTDRDGNEQFFGPGTRLTVL.

The chain carries TRBV7-2 and TRBJ1-3; no definite D call. Germline loops: CDR1 SGHTA, CDR2 FQGNSA. This CDR3 comprises 16 residues. Trimming cost V 2 bases and J 0 bases, with 11 bases left between them. The CDR3 protein is CASSLWRATSGNTIYF. Here the CDR3 DNA reads TGTGCCAGCAGCTTATGGCGGGCAACCTCTGGAAACACCATATATTTT.

V gene TRBV7-2 combines with J gene TRBJ2-5, with a tentative D call TRBD2 (6 bases). CDR3 size: 16 residues. Per germline, CDR1 SGHTA and CDR2 FQGNSA. Trimming left V 1 base short and J 1 base short, with 13 bases between. The CDR3 reads CASSLEPGVLQETQYF. As DNA, the CDR3 is TGTGCCAGCAGCTTAGAGCCGGGGGTCCTCCAAGAGACCCAGTACTTC. The variable domain in full, completed from reference TRBV7-2 and TRBJ2-5, reads GAGVSQSPSNKVTEKGKDVELRCDPISGHTALYWYRQSLGQGLEFLIYFQGNSAPDKSGLPSDRFSAERTGGSVSTLTIQRTQQEDSAVYLCASSLEPGVLQETQYFGPGTRLLVL.

J is TRBJ1-4 and V is TRBV27; unclear D gene. Trimming cost V 2 bases and J 12 bases, with 10 bases left between them. The germline gives CDR1 MNHEY, CDR2 SMNVEV (reference sequence). This CDR3 comprises 12 residues. This chain's CDR3 is CASSLRGRELFF. The DNA of the CDR3 is TGTGCCAGCAGTTTACGGGGTCGTGAACTGTTTTTT.

The rearrangement uses TRBV28 and TRBJ2-5; 9 nucleotides line up with TRBD2. After removal of 2 bases from V and 1 base from J, the junction contained 5 bases not matched to a gene. CDR1 is MDHEN, CDR2 SYDVKM, per germline. This CDR3 is 16 amino acids long. CDR3 amino acids: CASSLLGGLAQETQYF. Here the CDR3 DNA reads TGTGCCAGCAGTTTACTTGGGGGACTAGCCCAAGAGACCCAGTACTTC.

The chain has TRBV4-1 and TRBJ2-3; TRBD2 aligns across 12 bases. Germline loops: CDR1 MGHRA, CDR2 YSYEKL. The CDR3 runs to 17 residues. The J segment lost 1 base and the V segment lost 6 bases, leaving 8 bases of the junction unmatched. Written as DNA, the CDR3 is TGCGCCAGCAGACCGGGACTAGCGGGTTGGGGCACAGATACGCAGTATTTT. Translating gives CASRPGLAGWGTDTQYF.

The J gene is TRBJ2-2, the V gene TRBV4-2; D possibly corresponds to TRBD1 (6 bases). The CDR3 is made up of 16 amino acids. Trimming stripped 1 base from V and 3 bases from J, with 12 bases between. CDR1 and CDR2 from the germline V gene are LGHNA and YNFKEQ. The CDR3 region is CASSQVQGIYTGELFF. CDR3 nucleotide sequence: TGTGCCAGCAGCCAAGTGCAGGGGATCTACACCGGGGAGCTGTTTTTT.

The genes are TRBV5-1 and TRBJ2-7; 9 bases are shared with TRBD1. In germline, CDR1 is SGHRS, CDR2 YFSETQ. V shed 6 bases and J 6 bases; nucleotides not matched to a gene: 16. CDR3 length: 16 residues. CDR3 DNA sequence: TGCGCCAGCAACAAACTCTCGGGACAGGGCCTGGGCGAGCAGTACTTC. It encodes CASNKLSGQGLGEQYF.

This clone was recorded only once. At the DNA level, this CDR3 is encoded by other sequences in the same sample as well. The chain has TRBV18 and TRBJ2-3, with D hard to call. This CDR3 comprises 12 residues. CDR1 is KGHSH and CDR2 is LQKENI in the germline V gene. V was clipped by 3 bases and J by 2 bases, with 3 bases between them. Here the CDR3 reads CASSPFTDTQYF. CDR3 in DNA: TGTGCCAGCTCACCGTTCACAGATACGCAGTATTTT.

The J gene is TRBJ1-6, the V gene TRBV11-3, with TRBD1 as a possible D gene (5 bases). There are 15 residues in the CDR3. Germline V CDR1 and CDR2: SGHNT, YENEEA. V lost 5 bases to trimming and J lost 8 bases, with 16 bases between them. DNA for the CDR3: TGTGCCAGCAGCCAACCCGGGGGAATGGATTCACCCCTCCACTTT. Translating gives CASSQPGGMDSPLHF.